These 27 T cell receptor beta chains originate from one sample sequenced in a study of OX40 agonist ivuxolimab in advanced cancers. Libraries were prepared by immunoSEQ multiplex PCR; TCRdb keeps only in-frame clonotypes and omits some of them. The sample gives 76,000 or so clones, approximately 85% of which show up once; around 5.5% is in the top ten. Sequences were derived from CD4+ or CD8+ T cells sorted from blood, sampled in a trial of the OX40 agonist ivuxolimab. All receptors derive from an adult with an advanced solid tumor such as melanoma, head and neck, liver or kidney cancer.

V and J are TRBV25-1 and TRBJ1-5, with a tentative D call TRBD1 (5 bases). The CDR3 loop spans 16 amino acids. V was trimmed by 3 bases and J by 5 bases, leaving 17 bases between them. The germline V gene has CDR1 MGHDK and CDR2 SYGVNS. The CDR3 DNA reads TGTGCCAGCAGTGAGCCCGTCGGGCAGGGAGATCAGCCCCAGCATTTT. This sequence encodes CASSEPVGQGDQPQHF.

This clone was picked up a small number of times. The chain uses TRBV19 and TRBJ2-1; D remains ambiguous. Trimming took off 3 bases at V and 4 bases at J, with 10 bases between the two ends. CDR1 and CDR2 (germline): LNHDA, SQIVND (reference sequence). The CDR3 runs to 14 residues. The chain's CDR3 is CASSMERSYNEQFF. The CDR3 region has the DNA TGTGCCAGTAGTATGGAAAGGTCTTACAATGAGCAGTTCTTC. The variable domain in full, completed from reference TRBV19 and TRBJ2-1, reads DGGITQSPKYLFRKEGQNVTLSCEQNLNHDAMYWYRQDPGQGLRLIYYSQIVNDFQKGDIAEGYSVSREKKESFPLTVTSAQKNPTAFYLCASSMERSYNEQFFGPGTRLTVL.

This chain uses TRBV7-6 with TRBJ2-5; maybe TRBD2 (5 bases). V gave up 2 bases and J gave up 4 bases, with 11 bases separating them. The V gene's germline CDR1 is SGHVS and CDR2 FNYEAQ. The CDR3 spans 14 residues. CDR3 residues: CASSLRGEGETQYF. The CDR3 DNA sequence: TGTGCCAGCAGCTTAAGAGGAGAGGGAGAGACCCAGTACTTC.

The chain recombines TRBV27 with TRBJ2-7; either TRBD1 or TRBD2 may fit D (5 bases each). Germline CDR1 is MNHEY and CDR2 is SMNVEV (reference sequence). The CDR3 runs 14 residues. V was clipped by 9 bases and J by 2 bases, with 17 bases between them. The CDR3 sequence is CASSGQVPTYEQYF. The DNA of the CDR3 is TGTGCCAGTTCGGGGCAGGTTCCTACCTACGAGCAGTACTTC.

Only a few counts were recorded for this clone. The chain recombines TRBV18 with TRBJ1-2, with D possibly being TRBD1 (6 bases). The V gene's germline CDR1 is KGHSH and CDR2 LQKENI. This CDR3 has 18 residues. V was pared by 4 bases and J by 5 bases, with 26 bases between. CDR3 bases: TGTGCCAGCTCACTGATGGGGGAACAGGGCGCCCCACCTTATGGCTACACCTTC. This translates into CASSLMGEQGAPPYGYTF.

The chain combines TRBV19 with TRBJ2-7; 7 bases are a match to TRBD1. Trimming removed 4 bases from V and 2 bases from J; junction bases left unmatched: 5. Germline CDR1 LNHDA, CDR2 SQIVND (reference sequence). The CDR3 is made up of 14 amino acids. DNA for the CDR3: TGTGCCAGTAGTACCGACGGGACAGCCTACGAGCAGTACTTC. Its protein product is CASSTDGTAYEQYF.

The rearrangement joins TRBV4-1 to TRBJ2-1; maybe TRBD2 (7 bases). Deletions cut 1 base from V and 5 bases from J, with 21 bases between. The CDR3 extends over 18 amino acids. The germline V gene has CDR1 MGHRA and CDR2 YSYEKL. The CDR3 DNA follows: TGCGCCAGCAGCCAAGGGGTCATGGGGCGGGGGCCAAACAATGAGCAGTTCTTC. This encodes CASSQGVMGRGPNNEQFF.

The rearrangement uses TRBV6-4 and TRBJ1-2, with D unresolved. Between the trimmed V and J ends, which lost 3 bases and 3 bases, there was a span of 17 bases. The CDR3 length is 16 residues. The germline gives CDR1 MRHNA, CDR2 SNTAGT. This CDR3 is CASSEKVFGSHYGYTF. The CDR3 nucleotides are TGTGCCAGCAGTGAAAAGGTCTTCGGCTCACACTATGGCTACACCTTC.

This chain links TRBV28 with TRBJ2-3, with D uncertain. This CDR3 comprises 16 residues. Germline CDR1 and CDR2: MDHEN and SYDVKM. The V end lost 7 bases, the J end lost 3 bases, and 20 bases lay between the germline ends. The DNA for the CDR3 is TGTGCCAGCACACCAAATACCCCTCTGGGGACAGATACGCAGTATTTT. Translating gives CASTPNTPLGTDTQYF.

The chain employs TRBV6-6 and TRBJ2-7; D possibly corresponds to TRBD2 (5 bases). The length of the CDR3 is 14 residues. Germline V gene data show CDR1 as MNHNY and CDR2 as SVGAGI (reference sequence). V was pared by 0 bases and J by 7 bases, with 13 bases between. The CDR3 sequence: CASSYSESGTEQYF. In DNA, the CDR3 is TGTGCCAGCAGTTACTCGGAGTCGGGAACGGAGCAGTACTTC.

This sequence joins TRBV19 and TRBJ2-7, with D possibly being TRBD2 (5 bases). CDR3 length equals 15 residues. The ends were cut back, 1 base at V and 2 bases at J, with 12 bases in the middle. Germline CDR1 is LNHDA and CDR2 is SQIVND (reference sequence). In DNA form, the CDR3 reads TGTGCCAGTAGTATAGCACCGGGAACGACCTACGAGCAGTACTTC. As protein: CASSIAPGTTYEQYF. The whole variable domain, filled in from reference TRBV19 and TRBJ2-7, reads DGGITQSPKYLFRKEGQNVTLSCEQNLNHDAMYWYRQDPGQGLRLIYYSQIVNDFQKGDIAEGYSVSREKKESFPLTVTSAQKNPTAFYLCASSIAPGTTYEQYFGPGTRLTVT.

The rearrangement uses TRBV4-3 and TRBJ1-1; 7 bases are a match to TRBD1. This CDR3 region has 17 residues. Germline CDR1 reads LGHNA; CDR2 reads YSLEER. The V gene end was trimmed by 0 bases and the J gene end by 3 bases; junction bases not matched to a gene: 10. This CDR3 reads CASSQDPGTAQDTEAFF. DNA for the CDR3: TGCGCCAGCAGCCAAGATCCCGGGACAGCTCAGGACACTGAAGCTTTCTTT.

V usage is TRBV5-1 and J usage is TRBJ1-1; a weak D match, TRBD1 (6 bases). Germline-derived CDR1 and CDR2 are SGHRS and YFSETQ. The CDR3 is made up of 15 amino acids. With 5 bases removed from V and 2 bases from J, the gap between germline ends came to 16 bases. The CDR3 DNA follows: TGCGCCAGCAGAGATCCCGGGACACTAAACACTGAAGCTTTCTTT. It specifies CASRDPGTLNTEAFF. The whole variable domain, filled in from reference TRBV5-1 and TRBJ1-1, reads KAGVTQTPRYLIKTRGQQVTLSCSPISGHRSVSWYQQTPGQGLQFLFEYFSETQRNKGNFPGRFSGRQFSNSRSEMNVSTLELGDSALYLCASRDPGTLNTEAFFGQGTRLTVV.

The chain combines TRBV7-2 with TRBJ2-3, with D perhaps matching TRBD2 (6 bases). The CDR3 has 15 residues. Trimming left V 6 bases short and J 0 bases short, with 13 bases between. CDR1 is SGHTA, CDR2 FQGNSA, per germline. The CDR3 sequence is CASSYLATSTDTQYF. The CDR3 DNA sequence: TGTGCCAGCAGTTATCTAGCGACCAGCACAGATACGCAGTATTTT.

This chain joins TRBV4-3 and TRBJ2-1, with 10 bases fitting TRBD1. The CDR3 loop spans 15 amino acids. Germline V gives CDR1 LGHNA, CDR2 YSLEER. With V trimmed by 3 bases and J by 5 bases, 4 bases remained unmatched. CDR3 residues: CASSQAGTGDNEQFF. The CDR3 DNA is TGCGCCAGCAGCCAGGCTGGGACAGGGGACAATGAGCAGTTCTTC.

The V and J genes are TRBV5-6 and TRBJ2-7; 8 nucleotides line up with TRBD1. CDR3 length equals 14 residues. CDR1 and CDR2 from the germline V gene are SGHDT and YYEEEE. Trimming removed 2 bases from V and 6 bases from J; junction bases left unmatched: 7. The CDR3 region has the DNA TGTGCCAGCAGCTTTGGCAGGGGGCCTAGCGAGCAGTACTTC. This codes for CASSFGRGPSEQYF. Complete variable domain (other parts from reference TRBV5-6 and TRBJ2-7): DAGVTQSPTHLIKTRGQQVTLRCSPKSGHDTVSWYQQALGQGPQFIFQYYEEEERQRGNFPDRFSGHQFPNYSSELNVNALLLGDSALYLCASSFGRGPSEQYFGPGTRLTVT.

This chain uses TRBV12-5 with TRBJ2-1; 9 positions agree with TRBD2. CDR3 length: 15 residues. CDR1 LGHNT and CDR2 FRNRAP come from the germline V gene. After removal of 1 base from V and 7 bases from J, the junction contained 5 bases not matched to a gene. CDR3 sequence (DNA): TGTGCTAGTGGTTTGGGCGGGACTAGCCCTAATGAGCAGTTCTTC. It specifies CASGLGGTSPNEQFF.

J is TRBJ2-1 and V is TRBV5-6; D is undetermined. CDR1 is SGHDT, CDR2 YYEEEE, per germline. CDR3 length: 13 amino acids. The V end was cut by 0 bases, the J end by 5 bases, with 6 bases between. The CDR3 bases are TGTGCCAGCAGCTTGGTTACAGACAATGAGCAGTTCTTC. Amino acids: CASSLVTDNEQFF.

The chain couples TRBV6-6 to TRBJ2-2; no definite D call. The CDR3 runs to 16 residues. The germline gives CDR1 MNHNY, CDR2 SVGAGI (reference sequence). Deletions cut 7 bases from V and 0 bases from J, with 15 bases between. CDR3 loop: CASINRVGTNTGELFF. In DNA form, the CDR3 reads TGTGCCAGCATCAACAGAGTGGGTACGAACACCGGGGAGCTGTTTTTT.

J is TRBJ2-7 and V is TRBV11-2; a weak D match, TRBD1 (5 bases). This CDR3 comprises 14 residues. Looked up from germline, CDR1 is SGHAT and CDR2 is FQNNGV. Between the trimmed V and J ends, which lost 7 bases and 2 bases, there was a span of 15 bases. The chain's CDR3 is CASTRLGVTYEQYF. The CDR3 DNA sequence: TGTGCCAGCACCCGTTTAGGGGTTACCTACGAGCAGTACTTC.

The chain employs TRBV19 and TRBJ1-5, with TRBD1 as a possible D gene (6 bases). CDR3 length equals 15 residues. Trimming shortened V by 3 bases and J by 2 bases, and 11 bases separated the two germline ends. Per germline, CDR1 LNHDA and CDR2 SQIVND (reference sequence). CDR3: CASSINREGNQPQHF. The DNA for the CDR3 is TGTGCCAGTAGTATCAACAGGGAGGGCAATCAGCCCCAGCATTTT.

This clone was detected once. The chain uses TRBV27 and TRBJ2-2, with TRBD1 identical over 9 bases. Germline V CDR1 and CDR2: MNHEY, SMNVEV (reference sequence). The CDR3 totals 16 residues. V lost 6 bases and J lost 3; bases outside the gene matches: 8. As DNA, the CDR3 is TGTGCCAGCAGGATAACAGGGGGCTCGTACACCGGGGAGCTGTTTTTT. Protein sequence: CASRITGGSYTGELFF.

About this clone: Other DNA sequences within the sample encode an identical CDR3. The rearrangement joins TRBV18 to TRBJ1-3, with 9 bases matching TRBD1. Looked up from germline, CDR1 is KGHSH and CDR2 is LQKENI. This CDR3 is built from 15 residues. Germline trimming cut 3 bases from V and 4 bases from J; bases unmatched to any gene: 4. CDR3 sequence: CASSPVQGAGNTIYF. CDR3 sequence (DNA): TGTGCCAGCTCACCCGTACAGGGGGCCGGAAACACCATATATTTT.

The V gene is TRBV7-2, the J gene TRBJ1-3; D uncertain. Between the trimmed V and J ends, which lost 2 bases and 4 bases, there was a span of 6 bases. The CDR3 has 13 residues. Per germline, CDR1 SGHTA and CDR2 FQGNSA. The CDR3 region is CASSLSYGNTIYF. The CDR3 DNA sequence: TGTGCCAGCAGCTTATCGTACGGAAACACCATATATTTT.

J is TRBJ2-5 and V is TRBV4-1; TRBD2 is a possible D gene (6 bases). Matching the DNA end better, TRBJ2-7 makes the J call doubtful. Germline lookup yields CDR1 MGHRA and CDR2 YSYEKL. This CDR3 comprises 15 residues. CDR3 coding DNA: TGCGCCAGCAGCCAACAGGACTACTCTTCCAACGAGCAGTACTTC. It specifies CASSQQDYSSNEQYF.

The V call is TRBV7-2, the J call TRBJ2-5; TRBD2 aligns across 8 bases. V shed 1 base, J shed 5 bases, and the junction held 6 bases outside the gene matches. The germline V gene encodes CDR1 SGHTA and CDR2 FQGNSA. There are 15 residues in the CDR3. The DNA for the CDR3 is TGTGCCAGCAGCTTAGTCGGGGGGGCTGGGGAGACCCAGTACTTC. Its protein product is CASSLVGGAGETQYF. The full variable domain, completed using reference TRBV7-2 and TRBJ2-5, is GAGVSQSPSNKVTEKGKDVELRCDPISGHTALYWYRQSLGQGLEFLIYFQGNSAPDKSGLPSDRFSAERTGGSVSTLTIQRTQQEDSAVYLCASSLVGGAGETQYFGPGTRLLVL.

This chain uses TRBV2 with TRBJ2-5, with 13 bases identical to TRBD2. The CDR3 totals 16 residues. Germline CDR1 SNHLY, CDR2 FYNNEI. The V and J ends lost 6 bases and 2 bases, in that order; junction bases with no gene match: 6. This chain's CDR3 is CASRVGLAGSQETQYF. CDR3 bases: TGTGCCAGCAGGGTGGGACTAGCGGGGTCTCAAGAGACCCAGTACTTC. The variable domain in full, with the rest retrieved from reference TRBV2 and TRBJ2-5, is EPEVTQTPSHQVTQMGQEVILRCVPISNHLYFYWYRQILGQKVEFLVSFYNNEISEKSEIFDDQFSVERPDGSNFTLKIRSTKLEDSAMYFCASRVGLAGSQETQYFGPGTRLLVL.